This T cell receptor beta chain emerged from a study of blood T cell repertoires in COVID-19. Looking at the study overall: Sites across the United States, Italy and Spain contributed samples from acute and convalescent COVID-19.

Trimming took 1 base from V and 2 from J, leaving 9 bases between them. The CDR3 extends over 14 amino acids. The germline CDR1 and CDR2 sequences are LGHNA and YSLEER. The table came from immunoSEQ multiplex PCR; TCRdb's copy has only in-frame clones and leaves some out. The table lists approximately 220,000 clones, approximately 90% of them singletons. The receptor comes from a woman between 25 and 40 years old who had recovered from COVID-19. Sequences were obtained from PBMCs or T cells enriched from blood (not recorded which). The J gene is TRBJ2-7, the V gene TRBV4-3; tentatively, D is TRBD2 (5 bases). The CDR3, as DNA: TGCGCCAGCAGCCAAGGACGGCGGGCCTACGAGCAGTACTTC. Encoded protein: CASSQGRRAYEQYF.